The 30 T cell receptor beta chains reported below all come from one sample, sequenced in a study of human T cells and chemical hapten exposure. Sample time point: patch test 1, 2 weeks after DPC sensitization. Described treatment: therapeutic diphenylcyclopropenone sensitization with weekly scalp DPC. TCRdb reprocessed the RACE reads via MiXCR and lists one record per CDR3 protein. Of approximately 110,000 distinct CDR3 sequences in the sample, approximately 10% were seen once. This specimen was whole blood, taken in connection with sensitization to the hapten diphenylcyclopropenone (DPC). These receptors all stem from a woman in her forties with alopecia areata. Some clones in this sample may be carry-over from other donors' samples.

This clonotype showed up just a few times. The chain links TRBV7-2 to TRBJ1-1, with TRBD1 matching 9 bases. The J segment lost 10 bases and the V segment lost 4 bases, leaving 7 bases of the junction unmatched. The CDR3 spans 13 residues. Germline CDR1 is SGHTA and CDR2 is FQGNSA. Here the CDR3 reads CASSSRQGGTAFF. CDR3 nucleotide sequence: TGTGCCAGCAGCTCCAGACAGGGGGGGACAGCTTTCTTT.

The CDR3 DNA sequence: TGTGCCAGCAGCTTATTCGGGACAAGAGGCCCTAGCGGCCTCGGAGAGACCCAGTACTTC. It specifies CASSLFGTRGPSGLGETQYF. The J gene is TRBJ2-5, the V gene TRBV11-2; D is possibly TRBD2 (7 bases). CDR3 length: 20 residues. Trimming took off 2 bases at V and 4 bases at J, with 29 bases between the two ends. Germline V gives CDR1 SGHAT, CDR2 FQNNGV. Together with reference TRBV11-2 and TRBJ2-5, the CDR3 gives the full variable domain: EAGVAQSPRYKIIEKRQSVAFWCNPISGHATLYWYQQILGQGPKLLIQFQNNGVVDDSQLPKDRFSAERLKGVDSTLKIQPAKLEDSAVYLCASSLFGTRGPSGLGETQYFGPGTRLLVL.

This clonotype was seen many times. The chain carries TRBV6-2 or TRBV6-3 and TRBJ2-2; no clear D. V lost 7 bases and J lost 6, with 12 bases in between. The CDR3 runs 13 residues. Per germline, CDR1 MNHEY and CDR2 SVGEGT. CDR3 residues: CASTAVSAGELFF. The CDR3, as DNA: TGTGCCAGCACTGCGGTTTCGGCCGGGGAGCTGTTTTTT.

J is TRBJ2-6 and V is TRBV30, with D uncertain. CDR1 and CDR2 from the germline V gene are GTSNPN and SVGIG (reference sequence). This CDR3 region has 12 residues. The V end lost 5 bases, the J end lost 5 bases, and 7 bases lay between the germline ends. The CDR3 DNA reads TGTGCCTGGGAACCGAGGGCCAACGTCCTGACTTTC. Protein sequence: CAWEPRANVLTF.

This clonotype was observed at least ten times. This chain uses TRBV12-3 or TRBV12-4 with TRBJ1-2, with D perhaps matching TRBD1 (5 bases). V was cut by 5 bases and J by 6 bases, with 19 bases left in between. The CDR3 length is 15 residues. The CDR3 nucleotides are TGTGCCAGCAGTCCCCTAGGGTTAGGGGTTAATGGCTACACCTTC. Encoded protein: CASSPLGLGVNGYTF.

This clonotype was found many times. The CDR3 is CASSLLAENTGELFF. Written as DNA, the CDR3 is TGTGCCAGCAGCTTACTAGCGGAGAACACCGGGGAGCTGTTTTTT. This chain links TRBV7-2 with TRBJ2-2; 7 nucleotides agree with TRBD2. The CDR3 has 15 residues. V dropped 2 bases and J dropped 1; count of bases not matched to a gene: 1. Per the germline V gene, CDR1 is SGHTA and CDR2 is FQGNSA. The full variable domain, completed using reference TRBV7-2 and TRBJ2-2, is GAGVSQSPSNKVTEKGKDVELRCDPISGHTALYWYRQSLGQGLEFLIYFQGNSAPDKSGLPSDRFSAERTGGSVSTLTIQRTQQEDSAVYLCASSLLAENTGELFFGEGSRLTVL.

This rearrangement joins TRBV10-3 to TRBJ2-7; D gene ambiguous. Trimming took 3 bases from V and 2 from J, leaving 5 bases between them. The CDR3 is 12 residues long. The V gene's germline CDR1 is ENHRY and CDR2 SYGVKD. The CDR3 loop reads CAISEQTYEQYF. The CDR3 nucleotides are TGTGCCATCAGTGAACAGACCTACGAGCAGTACTTC.

In this sample, this clonotype turned up many times. V usage is TRBV7-9 and J usage is TRBJ2-7; 9 nucleotides line up with TRBD1. V dropped 1 base and J dropped 5; count of bases not matched to a gene: 6. CDR1 is SEHNR, CDR2 FQNEAQ, per germline (reference sequence). The CDR3 covers 15 residues. The CDR3 spells CASSLGRDRADEQYF. In DNA form, the CDR3 reads TGTGCCAGCAGCTTAGGGAGGGACAGGGCCGACGAGCAGTACTTC.

The rearrangement links TRBV19 to TRBJ2-7; possible D gene TRBD1, 5 bases. CDR1 LNHDA and CDR2 SQIVND come from the germline V gene (reference sequence). Trimming shortened V by 3 bases and J by 1 base, and 10 bases separated the two germline ends. This CDR3 is 14 amino acids long. The CDR3 nucleotides read TGTGCCAGTAGTATGGAGCGACAGTCCTACGAGCAGTACTTC. This sequence encodes CASSMERQSYEQYF.

J is TRBJ2-7 and V is TRBV20-1; 8 bases match TRBD2. Germline trimming cut 2 bases from V and 8 bases from J; bases unmatched to any gene: 23. Germline lookup yields CDR1 DFQATT and CDR2 SNEGSKA (reference sequence). CDR3 size: 18 residues. CDR3 residues: CSARPAGGRGELASKQYF. The CDR3 DNA follows: TGCAGTGCTAGACCGGCGGGAGGTAGAGGCGAACTAGCGTCGAAGCAGTACTTC.

In this sample, this clonotype turned up a few times. The chain combines TRBV11-2 with TRBJ2-7; TRBD1 might be the D (5 bases). CDR3 size: 13 residues. The germline V gene encodes CDR1 SGHAT and CDR2 FQNNGV. V lost 6 bases and J 3 bases, leaving 12 bases between the germline ends. Here the CDR3 DNA reads TGTGCCAGCAGACGGACAAATCGCTACGAGCAGTACTTC. It codes for CASRRTNRYEQYF. Based on the CDR3 plus reference TRBV11-2 and TRBJ2-7, the full variable domain is EAGVAQSPRYKIIEKRQSVAFWCNPISGHATLYWYQQILGQGPKLLIQFQNNGVVDDSQLPKDRFSAERLKGVDSTLKIQPAKLEDSAVYLCASRRTNRYEQYFGPGTRLTVT.

This clonotype appeared many times. The chain combines TRBV7-2 with TRBJ2-2; maybe TRBD2 (5 bases). The length of the CDR3 is 16 residues. CDR1 and CDR2 (germline): SGHTA, FQGNSA. Trimming pared 5 bases from V and 8 bases from J, leaving 21 bases between. The DNA of the CDR3 is TGTGCCAGCAGCCGCTTCAGCGTCGGGGTTGCGGGGGAGCTGTTTTTT. It encodes CASSRFSVGVAGELFF. Full variable domain (rest looked up from reference TRBV7-2 and TRBJ2-2): GAGVSQSPSNKVTEKGKDVELRCDPISGHTALYWYRQSLGQGLEFLIYFQGNSAPDKSGLPSDRFSAERTGGSVSTLTIQRTQQEDSAVYLCASSRFSVGVAGELFFGEGSRLTVL.

The sample holds a few counts of this clonotype. The chain is built from TRBV10-3 and TRBJ2-1; D might be TRBD1 (7 bases). The CDR3 is 13 residues long. Looked up from germline, CDR1 is ENHRY and CDR2 is SYGVKD. V was cut by 7 bases and J by 1 base, with 8 bases left in between. CDR3 sequence: CAITGGSYNEQFF. The CDR3, as DNA: TGTGCCATCACAGGGGGGTCCTACAATGAGCAGTTCTTC.

This clonotype showed up just a few times. V usage is TRBV29-1 and J usage is TRBJ1-2; D is unclear. Deletions cut 4 bases from V and 10 bases from J, with 7 bases between. The CDR3 covers 9 residues. The germline V gene has CDR1 SQVTM and CDR2 ANQGSEA. The CDR3 sequence: CSVAQPYTF. CDR3 DNA: TGCAGCGTTGCCCAACCCTACACCTTC.

The table lists this clonotype with a few counts. The chain carries TRBV6-1 and TRBJ1-1; 8 nucleotides match TRBD1. There are 15 residues in the CDR3. J lost 0 bases, V lost 6 bases, and 6 bases had no gene match. Germline CDR1 is MNHNS and CDR2 is SASEGT. The CDR3 region is CASRVDRAMNTEAFF. The CDR3 DNA is TGTGCCAGCAGGGTGGACAGGGCGATGAACACTGAAGCTTTCTTT.

This clonotype appeared a few times. This rearrangement joins TRBV21-1 to TRBJ2-3. TRBV21-1 represents a pseudogene. The CDR3 loop spans 13 amino acids. The CDR3 spells CASSIGGTDTQYF. DNA for the CDR3: TGTGCCAGCAGCATCGGCGGCACAGATACGCAGTATTTT.

This clonotype was seen a few times. The chain combines TRBV4-3 with TRBJ1-2; D remains unclear. The CDR3 contains 15 residues. Germline assignment: CDR1 LGHNA and CDR2 YSLEER. V was shortened by 0 bases and J by 6 bases, with 14 bases between the two germline ends. CDR3 sequence: CASSQDRSPGNGYTF. The CDR3, as DNA: TGCGCCAGCAGCCAAGACAGGAGTCCCGGAAATGGCTACACCTTC.

This clonotype was picked up many times. The CDR3 DNA reads as TGCGCCAGCAGCCAAGATCGCGGACAGGGGAAAGGAAACACCATATATTTT. It specifies CASSQDRGQGKGNTIYF. The chain links TRBV4-1 to TRBJ1-3; 9 positions agree with TRBD1. Germline assignment: CDR1 MGHRA and CDR2 YSYEKL. J was trimmed by 4 bases and V by 0 bases; bases with no gene match: 7. The CDR3 runs to 17 residues.

There are a few counts of this clonotype. V usage is TRBV2 and J usage is TRBJ2-7, with D possibly matching TRBD1 (5 bases). This CDR3 comprises 14 residues. Germline V gene lookup returns CDR1 SNHLY and CDR2 FYNNEI. Trimming took off 8 bases at V and 0 bases at J, with 14 bases between the two ends. CDR3 region: CASGATESSYEQYF. The CDR3 DNA follows: TGTGCCAGCGGGGCCACAGAAAGCTCCTACGAGCAGTACTTC.

This clonotype was seen a handful of times. The V gene is TRBV7-2, the J gene TRBJ2-7; D gene ambiguous. The germline V and J ends were trimmed by 0 bases and 4 bases, with 10 bases remaining between them. This CDR3 is built from 14 residues. Germline CDR1 and CDR2: SGHTA and FQGNSA. In DNA, the CDR3 is TGTGCCAGCAGCTTAGCGCGAACCGATTACGAGCAGTACTTC. It translates to CASSLARTDYEQYF.

This clonotype was recorded a few times. V gene TRBV18 combines with J gene TRBJ1-2; D is unclear. The germline V gene has CDR1 KGHSH and CDR2 LQKENI. The V gene lost 2 bases and the J gene lost 2 bases, with 12 bases spanning the gap. CDR3 length equals 15 residues. CDR3 nucleotide sequence: TGTGCCAGCTCACCATCGGCGGACTACAACTATGGCTACACCTTC. It is translated as CASSPSADYNYGYTF. Supplemented by reference TRBV18 and TRBJ1-2, the full variable domain reads NAGVMQNPRHLVRRRGQEARLRCSPMKGHSHVYWYRQLPEEGLKFMVYLQKENIIDESGMPKERFSAEFPKEGPSILRIQQVVRGDSAAYFCASSPSADYNYGYTFGSGTRLTVV.

This clonotype was counted a few times. The chain couples TRBV5-1 to TRBJ1-2; D is unresolved. Per germline, CDR1 SGHRS and CDR2 YFSETQ. CDR3 length equals 15 residues. Trimming stripped 0 bases from V and 4 bases from J, with 13 bases between. The CDR3: CASSLAFPGSYGYTF. For the CDR3, the DNA is TGCGCCAGCAGCTTGGCATTCCCGGGGTCCTATGGCTACACCTTC.

The sample holds many counts of this clonotype. V gene TRBV12-3 or TRBV12-4 combines with J gene TRBJ1-4, with 7 bases fitting TRBD1. The CDR3 spans 14 residues. Trimming took 7 bases from V and 8 from J; bases not matched to a gene: 10. The CDR3 nucleotides read TGTGCCAGCACCCCCTCAGGGGGTCGGGAAAAACTGTTTTTT. It specifies CASTPSGGREKLFF.

This clonotype was observed a few times. The missing conserved phenylalanine or tryptophan at the end of this CDR3 makes a read error likely. This chain uses TRBV7-2 with TRBJ2-7; TRBD1 matches at 8 bases. In germline, CDR1 is SGHTA, CDR2 FQGNSA. CDR3 size: 14 residues. CDR3 residues: CASSRDRYSHEQYS. The CDR3 bases are TGTGCCAGCAGTAGGGACAGGTACTCCCACGAGCAGTACTCC.

V usage is TRBV9 and J usage is TRBJ2-1; D could derive from TRBD1 or TRBD2 (5 bases each). Germline CDR1 SGDLS, CDR2 YYNGEE. V was shortened by 4 bases and J by 5 bases, with 10 bases between the two germline ends. The CDR3 is 13 amino acids. The CDR3 region is CASSSGTHNEQFF. In nucleotides, the CDR3 is TGTGCCAGCAGCTCCGGGACCCACAATGAGCAGTTCTTC.

This clonotype has at least ten counts. V is TRBV18 and J is TRBJ2-3, with 8 bases lining up with TRBD1. The J segment lost 2 bases and the V segment lost 2 bases, leaving 3 bases of the junction unmatched. The length of the CDR3 is 15 residues. CDR1 is KGHSH and CDR2 is LQKENI in the germline V gene. CDR3 loop: CASSPGTGYTDTQYF. CDR3 coding DNA: TGTGCCAGCTCACCAGGGACAGGTTACACAGATACGCAGTATTTT.

This clonotype has a handful of counts. The V and J genes are TRBV11-2 and TRBJ2-1, with 15 nucleotides matching TRBD2. The V segment lost 6 bases and the J segment 6 bases; nucleotides outside the gene matches: 9. The CDR3 runs to 17 residues. Germline-derived CDR1 and CDR2 are SGHAT and FQNNGV. CDR3 sequence (DNA): TGTGCCAGCAGTTATACACCGGGACTAGCGGGAGGCAATGAGCAGTTCTTC. This sequence encodes CASSYTPGLAGGNEQFF.

The chain combines TRBV27 with TRBJ2-3; TRBD2 matches 9 bases. Unmatched junction bases numbered 12, after V lost 5 bases and J lost 3 bases. The CDR3 runs 17 residues. CDR1 and CDR2 from the germline V gene are MNHEY and SMNVEV (reference sequence). CDR3 nucleotide sequence: TGTGCCAGCAGTCCAGAGGACCCTAGCGGGAAGACAGATACGCAGTATTTT. It specifies CASSPEDPSGKTDTQYF.

The chain recombines TRBV7-2 with TRBJ2-2; D remains ambiguous. This CDR3 region has 15 residues. CDR1 is SGHTA, CDR2 FQGNSA, per germline. Trimming shortened V by 2 bases and J by 0 bases, and 7 bases separated the two germline ends. The CDR3, as DNA: TGTGCCAGCAGCTTAAGCCGCGCGAACACCGGGGAGCTGTTTTTT. It is translated as CASSLSRANTGELFF. Together with reference TRBV7-2 and TRBJ2-2, the CDR3 gives the full variable domain: GAGVSQSPSNKVTEKGKDVELRCDPISGHTALYWYRQSLGQGLEFLIYFQGNSAPDKSGLPSDRFSAERTGGSVSTLTIQRTQQEDSAVYLCASSLSRANTGELFFGEGSRLTVL.

Regarding this clonotype: It may be a read error: a sequence one base away is much more abundant. CDR3: CTSSVGLGQARQPQHF. CDR3 DNA: TGTACCAGCAGTGTAGGACTGGGACAGGCCAGACAGCCCCAGCATTTT. The V and J genes are TRBV6-1 and TRBJ1-5; 8 bases are shared with TRBD1. The germline gives CDR1 MNHNS, CDR2 SASEGT. The CDR3 covers 16 residues.